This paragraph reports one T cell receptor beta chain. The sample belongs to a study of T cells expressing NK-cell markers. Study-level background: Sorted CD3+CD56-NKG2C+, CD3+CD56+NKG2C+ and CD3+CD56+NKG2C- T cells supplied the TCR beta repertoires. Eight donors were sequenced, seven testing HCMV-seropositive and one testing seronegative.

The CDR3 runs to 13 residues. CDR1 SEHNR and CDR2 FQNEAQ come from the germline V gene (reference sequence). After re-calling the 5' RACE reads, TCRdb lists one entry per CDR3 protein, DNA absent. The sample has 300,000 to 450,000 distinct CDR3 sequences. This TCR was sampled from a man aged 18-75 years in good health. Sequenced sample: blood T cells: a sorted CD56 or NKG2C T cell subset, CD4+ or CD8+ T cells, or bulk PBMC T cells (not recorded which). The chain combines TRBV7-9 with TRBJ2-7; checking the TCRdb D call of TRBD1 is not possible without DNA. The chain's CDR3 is CASSRRQNYEQYF.